The 9 T cell receptor beta chains in this list originate from one sample, sequenced in a study of identical twins listed by TCRdb under 2016. Library creation used 5' RACE. Sequencing instrument: Illumina HiSeq 2000. TCRdb took the public reads, trimmed them with fastp at Q25, ran MiXCR for clone calling and kept in-frame beta chains. Every CDR3 protein is listed once, alongside the most common genes and DNA of its rows. For this sample the table gives about 720,000 distinct CDR3 sequences, of which over 8.5% were detected only once. 0.8% to 1% of the sample comes from the top ten. This sample was shared with a second study, whose subject was yellow fever vaccine responses in identical twins.

The sequenced sample was PBMCs. The receptors come from a woman aged 18-29 years in good health.

This clonotype was seen many times. J is TRBJ2-7 and V is TRBV24-1, with D possibly TRBD1 on 5 matching bases. V gave up 5 bases and J gave up 7 bases, with 14 bases separating them. Germline V CDR1 and CDR2: KGHDR, SFDVKD. This CDR3 has 13 amino acids. The CDR3 nucleotides read TGTGCCACCAGTGGGACATCGGCCTTGGAGCAGTACTTC. Amino acids: CATSGTSALEQYF.

In the case of this clonotype: A much larger clone differs from this one at a single base, so this may be a read error. Since the CDR3 does not end with the conserved phenylalanine or tryptophan, this likely comes from a read error. The rearrangement joins TRBV11-1 to TRBJ2-2; 9 bases are shared with TRBD1. The CDR3 contains 17 residues. Germline trimming cut 3 bases from V and 6 bases from J; bases unmatched to any gene: 11. CDR1 SGHAT and CDR2 FQDESV come from the germline V gene (reference sequence). The CDR3 DNA reads TGTGCCAGCAGCTTCAGCCCGGCACAGGGGGCCGCCGGGGAGCTGTTTGTT. Residues: CASSFSPAQGAAGELFV.

In its sample, this clonotype was seen a few times. V and J are TRBV7-8 and TRBJ2-1, with TRBD2 matching over 11 bases. Germline V lookup: CDR1 SGHVS, CDR2 FQNEAQ. The ends lost 7 bases at V and 5 bases at J; junction bases unmatched: 7. The CDR3 runs to 15 residues. The CDR3 loop reads CASIPRGLADNEQFF. CDR3 nucleotide sequence: TGTGCCAGCATTCCCCGGGGACTAGCGGACAATGAGCAGTTCTTC.

This clonotype has ten or more counts. CDR3 sequence: CASRPLAGPDTQYF. The CDR3 bases are TGTGCCAGCAGACCCCTAGCCGGACCAGATACGCAGTATTTT. This sequence joins TRBV6-2 or TRBV6-3 and TRBJ2-3; possible D gene TRBD2, 5 bases. The CDR3 totals 14 residues. Germline CDR1 and CDR2: MNHEY and SVGEGT. Trimming removed 6 bases from V and 4 bases from J, with 14 bases in between.

This clonotype has more than one count but fewer than ten. The CDR3 region is CASSQTGLGAGELFF. The CDR3 nucleotides read TGTGCCAGCAGCCAAACAGGGTTGGGTGCCGGGGAGCTGTTTTTT. The V gene is TRBV12-3 or TRBV12-4, the J gene TRBJ2-2; D may be TRBD1 (6 bases). V was trimmed by 6 bases and J by 6 bases, leaving 17 bases between them. This CDR3 contains 15 residues.

V and J are TRBV10-2 and TRBJ2-5, with D possibly matching TRBD2 (6 bases). CDR1 is WSHSY and CDR2 is SAAADI in the germline V gene. The CDR3 is made up of 13 amino acids. Trimming cost V 6 bases and J 5 bases, with 13 bases left between them. The CDR3 reads CASRGGFTETQYF. CDR3 sequence (DNA): TGCGCCAGCAGGGGAGGTTTCACTGAGACCCAGTACTTC.

This rearrangement joins TRBV6-1 to TRBJ2-2, with a weak D call TRBD1 (5 bases). Trimming left V 10 bases short and J 0 bases short, with 9 bases between. Per the germline V gene, CDR1 is MNHNS and CDR2 is SASEGT. This CDR3 has 13 residues. The CDR3 bases are TGTGCCACTCAGACAGCGAACACCGGGGAGCTGTTTTTT. Its translation: CATQTANTGELFF.

The chain combines TRBV7-2 with TRBJ2-7, with 9 bases that match TRBD2. Trimming removed 2 bases from V and 7 bases from J; junction bases left unmatched: 12. CDR1 SGHTA and CDR2 FQGNSA come from the germline V gene. The CDR3 is 16 amino acids. The CDR3 DNA reads TGTGCCAGCAGCTTATATGGCGGGAGGGCCACTGGGGAGCAGTACTTC. The encoded protein is CASSLYGGRATGEQYF.

This chain joins TRBV7-2 and TRBJ2-7; 8 bases match TRBD2. The CDR3 length is 17 residues. Germline V lookup: CDR1 SGHTA, CDR2 FQGNSA. With 1 base clipped from V and 6 bases from J, the junction kept 14 bases outside the gene matches. The CDR3 DNA follows: TGTGCCAGCAGCTTAGTTAGTAGACTCCTGCGGGAGGTCGAGCAGTACTTC. Residues: CASSLVSRLLREVEQYF.